The 10 T cell receptor beta chains given below trace back to one sample, sequenced in a study of human T cells and chemical hapten exposure. Documented time point: patch test 3, about 24 weeks after DPC sensitization. Documented treatment: therapeutic diphenylcyclopropenone sensitization with weekly scalp DPC. MiXCR was run by TCRdb on the RACE reads, yielding one entry per CDR3 protein. The repertoire holds over 70,000 distinct CDR3 sequences, with 11% as singletons. This specimen was whole blood, taken in connection with sensitization to the hapten diphenylcyclopropenone (DPC). These receptors were collected from a woman in her thirties with alopecia areata. Some clones in this sample may be carry-over from other donors' samples.

This clonotype was counted ten times or more. The chain links TRBV29-1 to TRBJ2-7; possible D gene TRBD2, 5 bases. Between the trimmed V and J ends, which lost 6 bases and 3 bases, there was a span of 18 bases. Germline loops: CDR1 SQVTM, CDR2 ANQGSEA. The CDR3 has 14 amino acids. The CDR3 region is CSVAAVSGLYEQYV. The CDR3 DNA reads as TGCAGCGTGGCGGCGGTAAGCGGACTCTACGAGCAGTACGTC.

This clonotype occurred many times. The chain joins TRBV12-3 or TRBV12-4 to TRBJ2-1; D perhaps matches TRBD1 (5 bases). V was cut by 7 bases and J by 3 bases, with 10 bases left in between. This CDR3 comprises 13 residues. The CDR3 loop is CASTTGSYNEQFF. CDR3 DNA sequence: TGTGCCAGCACCACAGGCAGCTACAATGAGCAGTTCTTC.

The rearrangement links TRBV6-4 to TRBJ2-4; 9 nucleotides line up with TRBD1. The trim removed 2 bases at V and 9 bases at J, leaving 2 bases unmatched. From germline, CDR1 is MRHNA and CDR2 SNTAGT. The CDR3 is 13 residues long. This CDR3 reads CASSDGDRAIQYF. Written as DNA, the CDR3 is TGTGCCAGCAGTGACGGGGACAGGGCCATTCAGTACTTC.

V and J are TRBV28 and TRBJ2-7; tentatively, D is TRBD1 (5 bases). In germline, CDR1 is MDHEN, CDR2 SYDVKM. The CDR3 contains 13 residues. V was shortened by 3 bases and J by 3 bases, with 9 bases between the two germline ends. The DNA for the CDR3 is TGTGCCAGCAGTTTGGAAGACAGCTACGAGCAGTACTTC. Its protein product is CASSLEDSYEQYF.

The chain links TRBV12-5 to TRBJ2-3; 10 nucleotides agree with TRBD2. CDR3 length: 18 residues. V gave up 7 bases and J gave up 1 base; unmatched junction bases: 14. Germline CDR1 is LGHNT and CDR2 is FRNRAP. CDR3 bases: TGTGCTAGTGCTGAGATAGCGGGGGGCCTCTTCCGCACAGATACGCAGTATTTT. Amino acids: CASAEIAGGLFRTDTQYF.

This clonotype has a count of ten or more. The rearrangement links TRBV20-1 to TRBJ1-2, with 10 bases matching TRBD1. J gave up 1 base and V 4 bases, and 9 bases lay outside the gene matches. The CDR3 consists of 16 residues. Germline V gives CDR1 DFQATT, CDR2 SNEGSKA (reference sequence). The CDR3 is CSAILSGTGVNYGYTF. The CDR3 DNA reads TGCAGTGCTATTTTATCCGGGACAGGGGTTAACTATGGCTACACCTTC.

In this sample, this clonotype turned up many times. V usage is TRBV9 and J usage is TRBJ1-1, with no clear D. Germline V gene data show CDR1 as SGDLS and CDR2 as YYNGEE. CDR3 length: 14 amino acids. The V end lost 0 bases, the J end lost 0 bases, and 6 bases lay between the germline ends. The chain's CDR3 is CASSVGPMNTEAFF. The CDR3, as DNA: TGTGCCAGCAGCGTAGGGCCAATGAACACTGAAGCTTTCTTT.

This clonotype was recorded at least ten times. The rearrangement joins TRBV18 to TRBJ2-5; 12 positions agree with TRBD2. The CDR3 extends over 16 amino acids. V trimming: 6 bases; J trimming: 4 bases; junction bases outside the gene matches: 9. Germline loops: CDR1 KGHSH, CDR2 LQKENI. CDR3 bases: TGTGCCAGCTCGCCCGGACTAGCGGGATTCGGAGAGACCCAGTACTTC. Translation gives CASSPGLAGFGETQYF.

This clonotype was picked up many times. This chain uses TRBV30 with TRBJ1-3; tentative D call: TRBD1 (5 bases). V gave up 3 bases and J gave up 4 bases, with 10 bases separating them. CDR1 is GTSNPN, CDR2 SVGIG, per germline (reference sequence). The CDR3 runs to 13 residues. The DNA for the CDR3 is TGTGCCTGGAGCTCAGGGTCAGGAAACACCATATATTTT. Amino acid sequence: CAWSSGSGNTIYF. The entire variable domain, with the rest obtained from reference TRBV30 and TRBJ1-3, is as follows: SQTIHQWPATLVQPVGSPLSLECTVEGTSNPNLYWYRQAAGRGLQLLFYSVGIGQISSEVPQNLSASRPQDRQFILSSKKLLLSDSGFYLCAWSSGSGNTIYFGEGSWLTVV.

This clonotype was seen at least ten times. The chain combines TRBV4-2 with TRBJ2-4; maybe TRBD1 (5 bases). CDR1 is LGHNA, CDR2 YNFKEQ, per germline. Trimming left V 0 bases short and J 5 bases short, with 17 bases between. The CDR3 is 17 residues long. The CDR3 bases are TGTGCCAGCAGCCAAGAAGGTTCGGCCACAGGAGAAAACATTCAGTACTTC. This translates into CASSQEGSATGENIQYF.